This TCR beta chain is drawn from a study of CD8 T cells in ankylosing spondylitis. This clonotype came up many times. TCRdb analysed the 5' RACE reads with MiXCR anew, one entry per CDR3 protein. The repertoire includes under 300,000 distinct CDR3 sequences, approximately 11% of them detected once, and under 8% sits in the top ten. The specimen sequenced was blood, either unsorted or a sorted T cell fraction (not recorded which). The receptor was isolated from a male donor with ankylosing spondylitis or in good health (not recorded which).

The CDR3 here is CASSLSIHDVTYEQYF. The CDR3 DNA is TGCGCCAGCAGCTTGTCCATTCACGACGTAACCTACGAGCAGTACTTC. The chain employs TRBV5-1 and TRBJ2-7, with no clear D. V lost 1 base and J 2 bases, leaving 16 bases between the germline ends. The CDR3 contains 16 residues. Per germline, CDR1 SGHRS and CDR2 YFSETQ.